The clone carrying this T cell receptor beta chain appeared a few times. Its specificity is not known. The treatment is: 10-day PBMC culture with coronavirus spike peptide pools or control peptides (ViraFEST assay). Cell culture was performed with 2 million or so PBMCs per well in the presence of approximately 9.8 IU/ml IL-2 and about 9.4 ug/ml peptide pools. The CDR3 runs to 13 residues. CDR1 MNHEY and CDR2 SVGAGI come from the germline V gene. Between the trimmed V and J ends, which lost 4 bases and 4 bases, there was a span of 8 bases. This entry is derived from a study of vaccination and CD4 T cells after COVID-19. General study results and limits: Reactive clonotype counts went from median roughly 19 after infection to roughly 41 after vaccination, nonsignificantly.

Oncomine TCR Beta short-read sequencing was applied to DNA from cultured CD4+ T cells. TCRdb reprocessed the PCR reads via MiXCR and lists one record per CDR3 protein. The repertoire holds about 19,000 distinct CDR3 sequences, with roughly 55% as singletons. The clonotype was recovered from a human donor who had recovered from COVID-19. The chain links TRBV6-5 to TRBJ1-5, with no clear D. Sequences were obtained from CD4+ T cells from blood, cultured in vitro. CDR3: CASSWGSNQPQHF. The CDR3 DNA reads as TGTGCCAGCAGTTGGGGTTCAAATCAGCCCCAGCATTTT.